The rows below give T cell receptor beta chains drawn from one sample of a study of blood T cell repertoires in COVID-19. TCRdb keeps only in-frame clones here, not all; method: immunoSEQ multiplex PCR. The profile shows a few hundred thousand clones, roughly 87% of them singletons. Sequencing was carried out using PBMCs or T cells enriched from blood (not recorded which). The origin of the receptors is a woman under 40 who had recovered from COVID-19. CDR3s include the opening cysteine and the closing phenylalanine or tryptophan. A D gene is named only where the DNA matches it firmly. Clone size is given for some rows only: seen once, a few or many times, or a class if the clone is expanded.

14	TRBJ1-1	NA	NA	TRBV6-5	CASSYAGSSTEAFF	TGTGCCAGCAGTTACGCGGGGAGTAGCACTGAAGCTTTCTTT
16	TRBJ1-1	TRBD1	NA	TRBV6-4	CASSDPLTGVRTEAFF	TGTGCCAGCAGTGACCCCTTGACAGGGGTGAGGACTGAAGCTTTCTTT
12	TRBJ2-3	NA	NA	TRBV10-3	CAISDYGDTQYF	TGTGCCATCAGTGACTATGGAGATACGCAGTATTTT
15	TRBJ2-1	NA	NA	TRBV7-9	CASSLIRDSYNEQFF	TGTGCCAGCAGCTTAATCCGGGATTCCTACAATGAGCAGTTCTTC
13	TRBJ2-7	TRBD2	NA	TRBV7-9	CASSLGGVYEQYF	TGTGCCAGCAGCCTCGGGGGGGTCTACGAGCAGTACTTC
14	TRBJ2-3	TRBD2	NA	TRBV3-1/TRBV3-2	CASRARGGADTQYF	TGTGCCAGCAGGGCAAGGGGAGGGGCAGATACGCAGTATTTT
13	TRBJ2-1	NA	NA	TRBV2	CATLQTAAAEQFF	TGTGCCACTCTACAGACGGCTGCCGCCGAGCAGTTCTTC
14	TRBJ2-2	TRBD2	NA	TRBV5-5	CASSLSGLDGELFF	TGTGCCAGCAGCTTGAGCGGACTAGACGGGGAGCTGTTTTTT
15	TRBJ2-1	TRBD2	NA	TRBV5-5	CASSLVVAGGPEQFF	TGTGCCAGCAGCTTGGTGGTAGCGGGAGGGCCTGAGCAGTTCTTC
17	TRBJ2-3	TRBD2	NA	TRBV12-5	CASGLAGLAGGTDTQYF	TGTGCTAGTGGTTTGGCGGGACTAGCGGGGGGCACAGATACGCAGTATTTT
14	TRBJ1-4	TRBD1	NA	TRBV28	CASRAGGTNEKLFF	TGTGCCAGCAGGGCAGGGGGCACTAATGAAAAACTGTTTTTT
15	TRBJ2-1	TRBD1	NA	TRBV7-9	CASSPGQGSYNEQFF	TGTGCCAGCAGCCCGGGACAGGGTTCCTACAATGAGCAGTTCTTC
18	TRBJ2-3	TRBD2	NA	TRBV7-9	CASRRLAGVKGGTDTQYF	TGTGCCAGCAGGAGACTAGCGGGAGTTAAAGGGGGCACAGATACGCAGTATTTT
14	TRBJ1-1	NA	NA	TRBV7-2	CASATEGIWTEAFF	TGTGCCAGCGCCACGGAGGGGATATGGACTGAAGCTTTCTTT
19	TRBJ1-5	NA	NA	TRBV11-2	CASSLEDRGQLYSNQPQHF	TGTGCCAGCAGCTTAGAGGATAGGGGCCAACTATATAGCAATCAGCCCCAGCATTTT
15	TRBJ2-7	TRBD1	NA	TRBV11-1	CASSSPGQGSYEQYF	TGTGCCAGCAGCTCACCGGGACAGGGCTCCTACGAGCAGTACTTC
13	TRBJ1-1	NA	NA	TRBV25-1	CASSLQSNTEAFF	TGTGCCAGCAGTCTACAGTCGAACACTGAAGCTTTCTTT
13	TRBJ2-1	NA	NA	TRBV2	CASSEGAVNEQFF	TGTGCCAGCAGTGAAGGGGCCGTCAATGAGCAGTTCTTC
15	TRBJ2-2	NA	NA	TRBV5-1	CASSKQGVDTGELFF	TGCGCCAGCAGTAAACAGGGAGTGGACACCGGGGAGCTGTTTTTT
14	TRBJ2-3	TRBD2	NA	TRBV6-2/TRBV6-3	CASSYGGDTDTQYF	TGTGCCAGCAGTTATGGGGGGGACACAGATACGCAGTATTTT
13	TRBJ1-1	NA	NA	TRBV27	CASSFTRDTEAFF	TGTGCCAGCAGTTTTACGCGAGACACTGAAGCTTTCTTT
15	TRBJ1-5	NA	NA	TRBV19	CASSLGGLPNQPQHF	TGTGCCAGTAGTCTTGGAGGGCTCCCCAATCAGCCCCAGCATTTT
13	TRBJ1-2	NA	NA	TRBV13	CASSLGQDYGYTF	TGTGCCAGCAGCTTAGGGCAGGACTATGGCTACACCTTC
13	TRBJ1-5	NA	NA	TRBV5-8	CASSGEGLRPQHF	TGTGCCAGCAGCGGGGAGGGGTTACGGCCCCAGCATTTT
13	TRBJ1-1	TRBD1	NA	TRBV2	CASTGGTNTEAFF	TGTGCCAGTACAGGGGGCACGAACACTGAAGCTTTCTTT
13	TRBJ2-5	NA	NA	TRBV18	CASSGDYQETQYF	TGTGCCAGCTCCGGGGACTACCAAGAGACCCAGTACTTC
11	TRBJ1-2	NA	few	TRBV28	CASSFHRGYTF	TGTGCCAGCAGTTTTCACAGGGGCTACACCTTC
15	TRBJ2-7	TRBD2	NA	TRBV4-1	CASSQSLAGSYEQYF	TGCGCCAGCAGCCAGTCACTAGCGGGCTCCTACGAGCAGTACTTC
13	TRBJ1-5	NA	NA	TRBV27	CASSFGGTEAQHF	TGTGCCAGCAGTTTTGGAGGTACGGAAGCCCAGCATTTT
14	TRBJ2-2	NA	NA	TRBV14	CASSQVRNTGELFF	TGTGCCAGCAGCCAAGTGCGGAACACCGGGGAGCTGTTTTTT
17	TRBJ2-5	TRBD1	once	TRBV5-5	CASSPEPGQADQETQYF	TGTGCCAGCAGCCCCGAACCGGGACAGGCCGACCAAGAGACCCAGTACTTC
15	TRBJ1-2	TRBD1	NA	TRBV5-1	CASSSSTGGSYGYTF	TGCGCCAGCAGCTCTTCGACAGGGGGAAGCTATGGCTACACCTTC
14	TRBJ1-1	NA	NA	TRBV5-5	CASSTIRGDTEAFF	TGTGCCAGCAGCACTATACGGGGAGACACTGAAGCTTTCTTT
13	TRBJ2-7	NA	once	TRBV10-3	CAISESRVYEQYF	TGTGCCATCAGTGAGTCGCGTGTCTACGAGCAGTACTTC
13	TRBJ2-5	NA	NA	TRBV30	CAWSVRSKETQYF	TGTGCCTGGAGTGTACGGTCTAAAGAGACCCAGTACTTC
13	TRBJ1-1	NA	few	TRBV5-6	CASSFSGNTEAFF	TGTGCCAGCAGCTTCTCAGGGAACACTGAAGCTTTCTTT
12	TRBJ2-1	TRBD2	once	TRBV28	CASSLPRGIGFF	TGTGCCAGCAGTTTACCGCGGGGGATAGGGTTCTTC
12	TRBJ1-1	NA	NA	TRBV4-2	CASSPGETEAFF	TGTGCCAGCAGCCCAGGGGAGACTGAAGCTTTCTTT
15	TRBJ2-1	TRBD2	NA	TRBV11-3	CASSFSGGEYNEQFF	TGTGCCAGCAGCTTTAGCGGGGGAGAATACAATGAGCAGTTCTTC
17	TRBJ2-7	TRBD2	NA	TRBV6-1	CASSGPLDAGGRYEQYF	TGTGCCAGCAGTGGGCCATTGGATGCGGGAGGCCGCTACGAGCAGTACTTC
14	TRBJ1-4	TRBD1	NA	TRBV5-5	CASSTQGANEKLFF	TGTGCCAGCAGCACGCAGGGGGCTAATGAAAAACTGTTTTTT
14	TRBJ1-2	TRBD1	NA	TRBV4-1	CASSPSSQGAGYTF	TGCGCCAGCAGCCCATCAAGTCAGGGGGCAGGCTACACCTTC
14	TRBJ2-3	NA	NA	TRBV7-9	CASSFPVPTDTQYF	TGTGCCAGCAGCTTTCCAGTTCCCACAGATACGCAGTATTTT
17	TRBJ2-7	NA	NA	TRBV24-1	CATSDKKDRPRPYEQYF	TGTGCCACCAGTGACAAGAAGGACAGACCGAGACCCTACGAGCAGTACTTC
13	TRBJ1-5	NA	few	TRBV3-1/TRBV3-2	CASSQGEVQPQHF	TGTGCCAGCAGCCAAGGTGAGGTTCAGCCCCAGCATTTT
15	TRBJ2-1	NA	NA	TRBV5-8	CASSMNPSSYNEQFF	TGTGCCAGCAGCATGAACCCCAGCTCCTACAATGAGCAGTTCTTC
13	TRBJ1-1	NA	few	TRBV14	CASSLNGGREAFF	TGTGCCAGCAGCCTCAACGGGGGGCGCGAGGCTTTCTTT
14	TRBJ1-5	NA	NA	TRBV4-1	CASSQASTNQPQHF	TGCGCCAGCAGCCAAGCCAGTACCAATCAGCCCCAGCATTTT
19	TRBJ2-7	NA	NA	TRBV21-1	CASSKPSQIPGQGLYEQYF	TGTGCCAGCAGCAAACCCTCCCAAATACCGGGACAGGGATTGTACGAGCAGTACTTC
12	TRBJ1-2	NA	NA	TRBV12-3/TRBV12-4	CASSPSWAGYTF	TGTGCCAGCAGTCCCTCCTGGGCTGGCTACACCTTC
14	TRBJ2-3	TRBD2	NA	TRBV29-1	CSVGAGEIIDTQYF	TGCAGCGTTGGAGCGGGAGAAATAATTGATACGCAGTATTTT
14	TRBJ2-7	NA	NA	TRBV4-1	CASSQDDLAYEQYF	TGCGCCAGCAGCCAAGACGACTTAGCTTACGAGCAGTACTTC
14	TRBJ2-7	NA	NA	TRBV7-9	CASSSTGVTYEQYF	TGTGCCAGCAGCTCGACAGGTGTGACCTACGAGCAGTACTTC
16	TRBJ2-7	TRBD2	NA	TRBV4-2	CASSQGLAGGSYEQYF	TGTGCCAGCAGCCAGGGACTAGCGGGGGGTTCCTACGAGCAGTACTTC
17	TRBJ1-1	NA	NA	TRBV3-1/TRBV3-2	CASSQDRHRAMNTEAFF	TGTGCCAGCAGCCAAGACCGTCACAGGGCGATGAACACTGAAGCTTTCTTT